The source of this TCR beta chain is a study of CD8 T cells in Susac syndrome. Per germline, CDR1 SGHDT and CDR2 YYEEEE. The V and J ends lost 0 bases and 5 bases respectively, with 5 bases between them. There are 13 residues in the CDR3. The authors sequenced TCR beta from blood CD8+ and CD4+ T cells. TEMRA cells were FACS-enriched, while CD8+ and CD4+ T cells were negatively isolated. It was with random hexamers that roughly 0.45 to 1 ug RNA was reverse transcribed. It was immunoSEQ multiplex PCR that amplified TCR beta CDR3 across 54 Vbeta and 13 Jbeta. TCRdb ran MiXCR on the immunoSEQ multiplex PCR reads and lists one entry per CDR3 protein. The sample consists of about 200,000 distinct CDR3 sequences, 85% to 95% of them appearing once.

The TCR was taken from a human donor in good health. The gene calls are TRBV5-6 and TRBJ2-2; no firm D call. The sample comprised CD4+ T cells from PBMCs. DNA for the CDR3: TGTGCCAGCAGCTTGGACCCAACCGGGGAGCTGTTTTTT. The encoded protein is CASSLDPTGELFF. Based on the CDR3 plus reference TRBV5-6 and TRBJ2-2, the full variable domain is DAGVTQSPTHLIKTRGQQVTLRCSPKSGHDTVSWYQQALGQGPQFIFQYYEEEERQRGNFPDRFSGHQFPNYSSELNVNALLLGDSALYLCASSLDPTGELFFGEGSRLTVL.